The rows below give T cell receptor beta chains drawn from one sample of a study of PD-1 blockade in classical Hodgkin lymphoma. Only in-frame clones appear in the TCRdb table, and some are missing; sequencing was by immunoSEQ multiplex PCR. The data contain around 15,000 clones, roughly 83% of them singletons. This material consisted of peripheral blood mononuclear cells (PBMCs), taken before the second cycle of nivolumab. The receptors derive from a human donor with classical Hodgkin lymphoma. The CDR3 runs from the conserved cysteine through the conserved F or W. Each record gives: J gene, D gene, V gene, clone size, CDR3 protein, CDR3 DNA. D genes are given only for firm matches. Expanded clones get a size class; other rows say once, few or many, or leave the size out.

J gene: TRBJ1-2; D gene: .; V gene: TRBV5-1; clone size: .; CDR3 protein: CASSSPNGERGYGYTF; CDR3 DNA: TGCGCCAGCAGCTCCCCTAACGGGGAAAGGGGGTATGGCTACACCTTC
J gene: TRBJ2-1; D gene: TRBD1; V gene: TRBV11-2; clone size: .; CDR3 protein: CASSGDRALYNEQFF; CDR3 DNA: TGTGCCAGCAGCGGAGACAGGGCCCTTTACAATGAGCAGTTCTTC
J gene: TRBJ1-1; D gene: TRBD1; V gene: TRBV27; clone size: .; CDR3 protein: CASSSRGRTEAFF; CDR3 DNA: TGTGCCAGCAGTTCCAGGGGGCGAACTGAAGCTTTCTTT
J gene: TRBJ1-6; D gene: .; V gene: TRBV30; clone size: .; CDR3 protein: CAWSPPTNSPLHF; CDR3 DNA: TGTGCCTGGAGTCCCCCGACGAATTCACCCCTCCACTTT
J gene: TRBJ1-6; D gene: .; V gene: TRBV9; clone size: .; CDR3 protein: CASSAEQTGYNSPLHF; CDR3 DNA: TGTGCCAGCAGCGCCGAACAGACAGGCTATAATTCACCCCTCCACTTT
J gene: TRBJ2-7; D gene: TRBD2; V gene: TRBV5-1; clone size: .; CDR3 protein: CASSPLGLVHEQYF; CDR3 DNA: TGCGCCAGCAGCCCCCTCGGACTAGTCCACGAGCAGTACTTC
J gene: TRBJ2-7; D gene: TRBD2; V gene: TRBV6-1; clone size: .; CDR3 protein: CASTQGLAISYEQYF; CDR3 DNA: TGTGCCAGCACCCAAGGACTAGCGATCTCCTACGAGCAGTACTTC
J gene: TRBJ1-6; D gene: .; V gene: TRBV19; clone size: .; CDR3 protein: CASSTKTGNNSPLHF; CDR3 DNA: TGTGCCAGTAGCACGAAGACAGGAAATAATTCACCCCTCCACTTT
J gene: TRBJ1-6; D gene: TRBD1; V gene: TRBV6-5; clone size: once; CDR3 protein: CASSRDRGENSPLHF; CDR3 DNA: TGTGCCAGCAGTCGTGACAGGGGCGAGAACTCACCCCTCCACTTT
J gene: TRBJ2-7; D gene: TRBD1; V gene: TRBV28; clone size: few; CDR3 protein: CASSLLGQGPYEQYF; CDR3 DNA: TGTGCCAGCAGTTTATTGGGACAGGGCCCCTACGAGCAGTACTTC
J gene: TRBJ1-5; D gene: .; V gene: TRBV19; clone size: .; CDR3 protein: CASATGPTQPQHF; CDR3 DNA: TGTGCCAGTGCCACGGGACCCACTCAGCCCCAGCATTTT
J gene: TRBJ1-6; D gene: .; V gene: TRBV5-1; clone size: .; CDR3 protein: CASRDLTNSPLHF; CDR3 DNA: TGCGCCAGCAGGGATTTGACTAATTCACCCCTCCACTTT
J gene: TRBJ2-1; D gene: .; V gene: TRBV27; clone size: .; CDR3 protein: CASSFLPPGYSYNEQFF; CDR3 DNA: TGTGCCAGCAGTTTCCTACCCCCGGGGTACTCCTACAATGAGCAGTTCTTC
J gene: TRBJ1-5; D gene: .; V gene: TRBV13; clone size: .; CDR3 protein: CASSSEGGPQHF; CDR3 DNA: TGTGCCAGCAGTTCTGAGGGGGGGCCCCAGCATTTT
J gene: TRBJ2-7; D gene: .; V gene: TRBV5-8; clone size: .; CDR3 protein: CASSLWGYEQYF; CDR3 DNA: TGTGCCAGCAGCTTATGGGGTTACGAGCAGTACTTC
J gene: TRBJ1-1; D gene: TRBD1; V gene: TRBV11-2; clone size: .; CDR3 protein: CASSSETGPSFF; CDR3 DNA: TGTGCCAGCAGCTCCGAGACAGGGCCATCTTTCTTT
J gene: TRBJ2-2; D gene: TRBD1; V gene: TRBV11-2; clone size: few; CDR3 protein: CATHGQGLREYTGELFF; CDR3 DNA: TGTGCCACCCATGGACAGGGGCTCAGGGAATACACCGGGGAGCTGTTTTTT
J gene: TRBJ2-7; D gene: TRBD2; V gene: TRBV6-1; clone size: .; CDR3 protein: CASSEASAGEYEQYF; CDR3 DNA: TGTGCCAGCAGTGAAGCTTCAGCGGGGGAGTACGAGCAGTACTTC
J gene: TRBJ2-3; D gene: TRBD2; V gene: TRBV2; clone size: .; CDR3 protein: CASSVNSGPSSTDTQYF; CDR3 DNA: TGTGCCAGCAGTGTGAATAGCGGGCCATCTAGCACAGATACGCAGTATTTT
J gene: TRBJ2-3; D gene: .; V gene: TRBV5-6; clone size: .; CDR3 protein: CASSLGMRGAGGDTQYF; CDR3 DNA: TGTGCCAGCAGTCTTGGAATGAGGGGGGCTGGGGGAGATACGCAGTATTTT
J gene: TRBJ1-4; D gene: TRBD1; V gene: TRBV7-9; clone size: few; CDR3 protein: CASSLGDRDNEKLFF; CDR3 DNA: TGTGCCAGCAGCTTAGGCGACAGGGATAATGAAAAACTGTTTTTT
J gene: TRBJ2-7; D gene: TRBD2; V gene: TRBV5-1; clone size: .; CDR3 protein: CASSLVAGDKQYF; CDR3 DNA: TGCGCCAGCAGCTTGGTAGCGGGAGATAAGCAGTACTTC
J gene: TRBJ1-6; D gene: .; V gene: TRBV11-1; clone size: .; CDR3 protein: CASSGYNSPLHF; CDR3 DNA: TGTGCCAGCAGCGGCTATAATTCACCCCTCCACTTT
J gene: TRBJ1-1; D gene: .; V gene: TRBV10-1; clone size: .; CDR3 protein: CASSEIGGTEAFF; CDR3 DNA: TGCGCCAGCAGTGAGATTGGGGGCACTGAAGCTTTCTTT
J gene: TRBJ2-3; D gene: TRBD1; V gene: TRBV5-1; clone size: .; CDR3 protein: CASSEGQVGTDTQYF; CDR3 DNA: TGCGCCAGCAGCGAAGGACAGGTTGGCACAGATACGCAGTATTTT
J gene: TRBJ1-1; D gene: .; V gene: TRBV6-5; clone size: few; CDR3 protein: CASSYSLGPLLTAFF; CDR3 DNA: TGTGCCAGCAGTTACTCCTTGGGACCCCTACTGACAGCTTTCTTT
J gene: TRBJ2-7; D gene: TRBD1; V gene: TRBV10-2; clone size: .; CDR3 protein: CAIGQGEGIGPYEQYF; CDR3 DNA: TGCGCCATAGGACAGGGAGAAGGAATAGGACCCTACGAGCAGTACTTC
J gene: TRBJ2-1; D gene: .; V gene: TRBV6-5; clone size: .; CDR3 protein: CASSRAETTYNEQFF; CDR3 DNA: TGTGCCAGCAGTAGGGCCGAGACCACCTACAATGAGCAGTTCTTC